The clone carrying this T cell receptor beta chain is a singleton in its sample. Here immunoSEQ multiplex PCR was the method, and the copy in TCRdb shows in-frame clones only, minus some. The sample includes approximately 470,000 clones, about 84% of them seen just once. The sample belongs to a study of shared clonotypes between healthy human individuals. Germline CDR1 reads SGHVS; CDR2 reads FQNEAQ. The CDR3 length is 13 residues. V shed 5 bases and J shed 4 bases, with 9 bases lying between them. This chain joins TRBV7-8 and TRBJ1-3; D is undetermined. The receptor's source is a woman in her thirties or forties in good health. Some clones in this sample may be carry-over from other donors' samples. The specimen sequenced was PBMCs. The CDR3 loop reads CASSRNSGNTIYF. DNA of the CDR3: TGTGCCAGCAGCCGAAACTCCGGAAACACCATATATTTT.